The 27 T cell receptor beta chains presented below share a single source sample, sequenced in a study of cytomegalovirus exposure and HLA in healthy donors. The PCR contained 60 Vbeta and 13 Jbeta primers. This table comes from immunoSEQ multiplex PCR, and its TCRdb copy is limited to in-frame clones, with some not included. The sample yields 98,000 or so clones, over 65% seen once. Sequencing was carried out using PBMCs. The receptors originated from a woman between 35 and 50 years old in good health and CMV-seronegative.

The gene calls are TRBV7-2 and TRBJ2-5; 9 bases fit TRBD2. Matching the DNA end better, TRBJ2-7 makes the J call doubtful. CDR1 and CDR2 from the germline V gene are SGHTA and FQGNSA. This CDR3 comprises 19 residues. The CDR3, as DNA: TGTGCCAGCAGCTTAATCTTCCCCTCTAGCGGGAAACTGACCTACGAGCAGTACTTC. It translates to CASSLIFPSSGKLTYEQYF.

This chain links TRBV5-1 with TRBJ2-5, with D unresolved. The CDR3 extends over 12 amino acids. Germline V gene sequence: CDR1 SGHRS, CDR2 YFSETQ. Trimming left V 3 bases short and J 2 bases short, with 5 bases between. The CDR3 loop reads CASSYAQETQYF. CDR3 nucleotide sequence: TGCGCCAGCAGCTATGCGCAAGAGACCCAGTACTTC.

The rearrangement uses TRBV19 and TRBJ1-1, with D perhaps matching TRBD1 (5 bases). Germline-derived CDR1 and CDR2 are LNHDA and SQIVND (reference sequence). This CDR3 has 13 amino acids. V dropped 10 bases and J dropped 1 base, with 13 bases sitting between them. CDR3 DNA: TGTGCCATTCGGGCAGGGCCGAACACTGAAGCTTTCTTT. Its protein is CAIRAGPNTEAFF.

The gene calls are TRBV19 and TRBJ1-1; the match to TRBD1 covers 8 bases. The length of the CDR3 is 15 residues. With 7 bases clipped from V and 1 base from J, the junction kept 8 bases outside the gene matches. Per germline, CDR1 LNHDA and CDR2 SQIVND (reference sequence). This CDR3 reads CASTTTGGANTEAFF. The CDR3 DNA sequence: TGTGCCAGTACTACCACAGGGGGTGCGAACACTGAAGCTTTCTTT.

The chain is built from TRBV5-6 and TRBJ2-1; 9 bases are shared with TRBD2. The CDR3 is 19 amino acids. After removal of 0 bases from V and 6 bases from J, the junction contained 16 bases not matched to a gene. CDR1 and CDR2 from the germline V gene are SGHDT and YYEEEE. The CDR3 protein is CASSLEGGRANLPPNEQFF. CDR3 coding DNA: TGTGCCAGCAGCTTGGAGGGCGGGAGGGCCAATCTTCCCCCCAATGAGCAGTTCTTC.

V gene TRBV27 combines with J gene TRBJ2-2; D remains unclear. Germline loops: CDR1 MNHEY, CDR2 SMNVEV (reference sequence). There are 14 residues in the CDR3. Trimming took 2 bases from V and 2 from J, leaving 6 bases between them. The CDR3 coding sequence is TGTGCCAGCAGTTTAGCAGGAAACACCGGGGAGCTGTTTTTT. Protein: CASSLAGNTGELFF.

The chain has TRBV28 and TRBJ2-5, with a weak D call TRBD1 (5 bases). The V end lost 1 base, the J end lost 11 bases, and 23 bases lay between the germline ends. Germline CDR1 is MDHEN and CDR2 is SYDVKM. CDR3 length: 16 residues. Here the CDR3 DNA reads TGTGCCAGCAGTTTATCCCCGGTCAGGACAAGGGCGGAGCAGTACTTC. Translated, it gives CASSLSPVRTRAEQYF.

The chain carries TRBV18 and TRBJ2-7; D is unresolved. The germline gives CDR1 KGHSH, CDR2 LQKENI. V dropped 3 bases and J dropped 3 bases, with 6 bases sitting between them. The length of the CDR3 is 12 residues. In nucleotides, the CDR3 is TGTGCCAGCTCACCGCGGAACTACGAGCAGTACTTC. It is translated as CASSPRNYEQYF.

The chain uses TRBV11-2 and TRBJ2-7, with no clear D. The CDR3 covers 14 residues. The germline V gene encodes CDR1 SGHAT and CDR2 FQNNGV. The ends were cut back, 5 bases at V and 3 bases at J, with 14 bases in the middle. CDR3 protein: CASSNPPAVYEQYF. For the CDR3, the DNA is TGTGCCAGCAGCAATCCACCGGCGGTCTACGAGCAGTACTTC.

This clone has a single count. The rearrangement links TRBV18 to TRBJ1-1; TRBD1 matches 8 bases. J gave up 2 bases and V 8 bases, and 4 bases lay outside the gene matches. The length of the CDR3 is 13 residues. Germline CDR1 is KGHSH and CDR2 is LQKENI. CDR3 coding DNA: TGTGCCAGCCGGACAGGGATTAACACTGAAGCTTTCTTT. Translation: CASRTGINTEAFF. The variable domain in full, with the rest retrieved from reference TRBV18 and TRBJ1-1, is NAGVMQNPRHLVRRRGQEARLRCSPMKGHSHVYWYRQLPEEGLKFMVYLQKENIIDESGMPKERFSAEFPKEGPSILRIQQVVRGDSAAYFCASRTGINTEAFFGQGTRLTVV.

In its sample, this clone was seen once. This rearrangement joins TRBV5-1 to TRBJ2-1, with TRBD2 identical over 7 bases. CDR3 length: 18 amino acids. CDR1 and CDR2 from the germline V gene are SGHRS and YFSETQ. V lost 1 base to trimming and J lost 7 bases; unmatched junction nucleotides: 17. CDR3 sequence (DNA): TGCGCCAGCAGCTTGCGGTTTTCCCCAGCGGGAACCCCTAATGAGCAGTTCTTC. Translated, it gives CASSLRFSPAGTPNEQFF.

V gene TRBV7-2 combines with J gene TRBJ2-3; TRBD2 matches 11 bases. CDR1 is SGHTA, CDR2 FQGNSA, per germline. J was trimmed by 7 bases and V by 2 bases; bases with no gene match: 11. The CDR3 has 17 residues. DNA of the CDR3: TGTGCCAGCAGCTTAAGTAGCCCTACTAGCGGGAGTAATACGCAGTATTTT. This encodes CASSLSSPTSGSNTQYF.

The chain is built from TRBV28 and TRBJ1-1; TRBD1 matches at 9 bases. J lost 1 base, V lost 4 bases, and 7 bases had no gene match. The CDR3 is made up of 16 amino acids. Germline CDR1 reads MDHEN; CDR2 reads SYDVKM. CDR3 loop: CASSYTGTGWNTEAFF. The CDR3 DNA sequence: TGTGCCAGCAGTTATACCGGGACAGGGTGGAACACTGAAGCTTTCTTT.

This chain joins TRBV9 and TRBJ2-1, with 11 positions matching TRBD2. This CDR3 has 17 amino acids. Germline CDR1 SGDLS, CDR2 YYNGEE. Unmatched junction bases numbered 12, after V lost 5 bases and J lost 5 bases. The CDR3 loop is CASSLISGTSGNNEQFF. Written as DNA, the CDR3 is TGTGCCAGCAGTCTAATCTCCGGGACTAGCGGAAACAATGAGCAGTTCTTC.

This clone has just a few counts. The gene calls are TRBV29-1 and TRBJ1-2; tentatively, D is TRBD1 (6 bases). Trimming stripped 5 bases from V and 8 bases from J, with 15 bases between. CDR1 and CDR2 from the germline V gene are SQVTM and ANQGSEA. This CDR3 is 12 amino acids long. The CDR3, as DNA: TGCAGCGTTCCAGGGGTCCGCGGGGGCTACACCTTC. Translation gives CSVPGVRGGYTF.

The chain links TRBV13 to TRBJ1-2; D is unclear. This CDR3 spans 12 amino acids. The germline V gene encodes CDR1 PRHDT and CDR2 FYEKMQ (reference sequence). Trimming cost V 4 bases and J 4 bases, with 7 bases left between them. The CDR3 bases are TGTGCCAGCAGCTCCCAAATCTATGGCTACACCTTC. This sequence encodes CASSSQIYGYTF.

The CDR3 DNA reads TGTGCCAGCAGCTTAAGCGGGAGTAACAATGAGCAGTTCTTC. It codes for CASSLSGSNNEQFF. The chain recombines TRBV13 with TRBJ2-1; 8 bases line up with TRBD2. The CDR3 extends over 14 amino acids. The V segment lost 2 bases and the J segment 5 bases; nucleotides outside the gene matches: 2. Germline V gene data show CDR1 as PRHDT and CDR2 as FYEKMQ (reference sequence).

The rearrangement joins TRBV7-9 to TRBJ1-4, with D unclear. Per germline, CDR1 SEHNR and CDR2 FQNEAQ (reference sequence). The CDR3 has 14 residues. Trimming took off 5 bases at V and 5 bases at J, with 12 bases between the two ends. CDR3 in DNA: TGTGCCAGCAGCCCGGACTTTCTGAATGAAAAACTGTTTTTT. Translating gives CASSPDFLNEKLFF.

The rearrangement joins TRBV19 to TRBJ2-1; TRBD1 matches 7 bases. The CDR3 extends over 16 amino acids. The J segment lost 0 bases and the V segment lost 6 bases, leaving 8 bases of the junction unmatched. Germline V gives CDR1 LNHDA, CDR2 SQIVND (reference sequence). The CDR3 DNA reads as TGTGCCAGTAGGGGCTTCACAGGGGACTCCTACAATGAGCAGTTCTTC. Its protein is CASRGFTGDSYNEQFF.

The chain is built from TRBV15 and TRBJ1-6; D not certain. CDR3 length: 13 amino acids. V lost 3 bases, J lost 10 bases, and 10 bases lay in between. Germline V gene data show CDR1 as LNHNV and CDR2 as YYDKDF (reference sequence). Written as DNA, the CDR3 is TGTGCCACCAGCAGTTGGGAGAGCTCACCCCTCCACTTT. Its protein product is CATSSWESSPLHF.

V gene TRBV7-2 combines with J gene TRBJ1-3, with D uncertain. Trimming took 1 base from V and 1 from J, leaving 5 bases between them. Germline loops: CDR1 SGHTA, CDR2 FQGNSA. This CDR3 has 14 residues. CDR3 sequence reads: CASSLELSGNTIYF. In DNA, the CDR3 is TGTGCCAGCAGCTTAGAACTATCTGGAAACACCATATATTTT.

This clone was detected a few times. The V call is TRBV19, the J call TRBJ2-2; 8 bases fit TRBD2. The CDR3 consists of 15 residues. Germline values: CDR1 LNHDA, CDR2 SQIVND (reference sequence). The junction had 8 bases not matched to a gene; V was cut back by 5 bases and J by 6 bases. The CDR3 spells CASSRGGASPGELFF. CDR3 sequence (DNA): TGTGCCAGTAGTCGGGGGGGGGCGAGTCCCGGGGAGCTGTTTTTT.

J is TRBJ1-2 and V is TRBV4-1; no definite D call. The ends were cut back, 4 bases at V and 3 bases at J, with 15 bases in the middle. The CDR3 loop spans 15 amino acids. Per germline, CDR1 MGHRA and CDR2 YSYEKL. The CDR3 here is CASSRLNRPDYGYTF. The DNA of the CDR3 is TGCGCCAGCAGCCGACTAAATCGACCGGACTATGGCTACACCTTC.

The chain recombines TRBV27 with TRBJ2-5; 11 bases agree with TRBD2. V trimming: 6 bases; J trimming: 3 bases; junction bases outside the gene matches: 6. The CDR3 sequence is 15 residues long. CDR1 and CDR2 (germline): MNHEY, SMNVEV (reference sequence). This CDR3 is CASRALAGVKETQYF. CDR3 coding DNA: TGTGCCAGCAGGGCACTAGCGGGAGTAAAAGAGACCCAGTACTTC.

The CDR3 region has the DNA TGTGCCACCAGCAGAGATTTGGGCGACGGGGAGCTGTTTTTT. Translated, it gives CATSRDLGDGELFF. The chain carries TRBV15 and TRBJ2-2; D is unclear. The V end was cut by 0 bases, the J end by 7 bases, with 9 bases between. CDR3 size: 14 residues. Per germline, CDR1 LNHNV and CDR2 YYDKDF (reference sequence).

The CDR3 DNA is TGTGCCAGCAGCCCTGTGACAGGAGTTGCCCTCTATGGCTACACCTTC. Its translation: CASSPVTGVALYGYTF. The rearrangement links TRBV7-9 to TRBJ1-2; D might be TRBD1 (6 bases). Germline values: CDR1 SEHNR, CDR2 FQNEAQ (reference sequence). V lost 5 bases and J 4 bases, leaving 20 bases between the germline ends. The CDR3 spans 16 residues.

This clone appeared a few times. J is TRBJ1-2 and V is TRBV11-2; 7 bases map to TRBD1. With 3 bases clipped from V and 4 bases from J, the junction kept 5 bases outside the gene matches. Germline values: CDR1 SGHAT, CDR2 FQNNGV. The CDR3 is 14 amino acids. Here the CDR3 reads CASSFGGQSYGYTF. CDR3 sequence (DNA): TGTGCCAGCAGCTTTGGGGGACAGTCCTATGGCTACACCTTC.